Listed below are T cell receptor beta chains from one sample, sequenced in a study of vaccination and CD4 T cells after COVID-19. No cognate antigen is known for these TCRs. Using its own MiXCR run on the PCR reads, TCRdb lists one record per CDR3 protein. The sample lists about 21,000 distinct CDR3 sequences; about half were seen once. Sequencing input: CD4+ T cells from blood, cultured in vitro. All receptors derive from a human donor who had recovered from COVID-19. The CDR3 runs from the conserved cysteine through the conserved F or W. Fields, in order: clone size, V gene, J gene, D gene, CDR3 protein, CDR3 DNA. D genes are given only for firm matches. Clone size, where shown, is once, few, many, or a class for clones that have expanded.

clone size: few; V gene: TRBV7-2; J gene: TRBJ2-5; D gene: TRBD2; CDR3 protein: CASTLGGRETQYF; CDR3 DNA: TGTGCCAGCACTCTGGGGGGGAGGGAGACCCAGTACTTC
clone size: .; V gene: TRBV10-3; J gene: TRBJ1-6; D gene: TRBD1; CDR3 protein: CAIRRQGRNSPLHF; CDR3 DNA: TGTGCCATCAGGAGACAGGGTCGGAATTCACCCCTCCACTTT
clone size: .; V gene: TRBV5-1; J gene: TRBJ1-2; D gene: .; CDR3 protein: CASSLGTPTNYGYTF; CDR3 DNA: TGCGCCAGCAGCTTAGGGACACCGACTAACTATGGCTACACCTTC
clone size: .; V gene: TRBV15; J gene: TRBJ2-7; D gene: TRBD1; CDR3 protein: CATSRDRGGYEQYF; CDR3 DNA: TGTGCCACCAGCAGGGACAGGGGAGGGTACGAGCAGTACTTC
clone size: few; V gene: TRBV27; J gene: TRBJ2-7; D gene: .; CDR3 protein: CASSTSGYEQYF; CDR3 DNA: TGTGCCAGCAGCACGAGTGGCTACGAGCAGTACTTC
clone size: few; V gene: TRBV6-2/TRBV6-3; J gene: TRBJ2-4; D gene: .; CDR3 protein: CASSYAGNIQYF; CDR3 DNA: TGTGCCAGCAGTTACGCCGGGAACATTCAGTACTTC
clone size: few; V gene: TRBV20-1; J gene: TRBJ2-5; D gene: .; CDR3 protein: CSAPDNRQETQYF; CDR3 DNA: TGCAGTGCACCTGACAACCGTCAAGAGACCCAGTACTTC
clone size: .; V gene: TRBV19; J gene: TRBJ1-5; D gene: .; CDR3 protein: CASSIRPGHYSNQPQHF; CDR3 DNA: TGTGCCAGTAGTATTCGGCCAGGCCATTATAGCAATCAGCCCCAGCATTTT
clone size: .; V gene: TRBV19; J gene: TRBJ1-6; D gene: .; CDR3 protein: CASSINRDNSPLHF; CDR3 DNA: TGTGCCAGTAGTATTAACAGGGATAATTCACCCCTCCACTTT
clone size: .; V gene: TRBV11-2; J gene: TRBJ2-1; D gene: TRBD2; CDR3 protein: CASSFGLAGTEQFF; CDR3 DNA: TGTGCCAGCAGCTTCGGACTAGCGGGGACTGAGCAGTTCTTC
clone size: .; V gene: TRBV4-2; J gene: TRBJ1-2; D gene: TRBD1; CDR3 protein: CASSPGQGNYGYTF; CDR3 DNA: TGTGCCAGCAGCCCGGGACAGGGGAACTATGGCTACACCTTC
clone size: few; V gene: TRBV7-9; J gene: TRBJ1-1; D gene: .; CDR3 protein: CASSPRNTEAFF; CDR3 DNA: TGTGCCAGCAGCCCCAGGAACACTGAAGCTTTCTTT
clone size: few; V gene: TRBV7-6; J gene: TRBJ2-3; D gene: .; CDR3 protein: CASSLAPGLTDTQYF; CDR3 DNA: TGTGCCAGCAGCTTAGCCCCTGGTCTGACAGATACGCAGTATTTT
clone size: once; V gene: TRBV6-1; J gene: TRBJ2-4; D gene: .; CDR3 protein: CASRPTVLAKNIQYF; CDR3 DNA: TGTGCCAGCAGACCGACAGTTCTAGCCAAAAACATTCAGTACTTC
clone size: .; V gene: TRBV18; J gene: TRBJ1-5; D gene: .; CDR3 protein: CASSPQGAGEDQPQHF; CDR3 DNA: TGTGCCAGCTCACCACAAGGAGCAGGGGAGGATCAGCCCCAGCATTTT
clone size: .; V gene: TRBV7-3; J gene: TRBJ2-3; D gene: .; CDR3 protein: CASSLPGTDTQYF; CDR3 DNA: TGTGCCAGCAGCTTACCCGGCACAGATACGCAGTATTTT
clone size: .; V gene: TRBV28; J gene: TRBJ1-5; D gene: .; CDR3 protein: CASNPPNQPQHF; CDR3 DNA: TGTGCCAGCAACCCCCCCAATCAGCCCCAGCATTTT
clone size: .; V gene: TRBV27; J gene: TRBJ1-1; D gene: TRBD1; CDR3 protein: CASNLQGADTEAFF; CDR3 DNA: TGTGCCAGCAACCTACAGGGGGCCGACACTGAAGCTTTCTTT
clone size: .; V gene: TRBV5-5; J gene: TRBJ1-1; D gene: TRBD1; CDR3 protein: CASSWVTGLTEAFF; CDR3 DNA: TGTGCCAGCAGCTGGGTGACAGGGCTCACTGAAGCTTTCTTT
clone size: .; V gene: TRBV28; J gene: TRBJ2-5; D gene: .; CDR3 protein: CASTLSEQGGETQYF; CDR3 DNA: TGTGCCAGCACCCTCTCGGAACAGGGAGGAGAGACCCAGTACTTC
clone size: once; V gene: TRBV27; J gene: TRBJ2-1; D gene: TRBD2; CDR3 protein: CASGRGDVYNEQFF; CDR3 DNA: TGTGCCAGCGGGCGGGGGGATGTATACAATGAGCAGTTCTTC
clone size: .; V gene: TRBV2; J gene: TRBJ2-2; D gene: .; CDR3 protein: CASSEWGTGELFF; CDR3 DNA: TGTGCCAGCAGTGAATGGGGCACCGGGGAGCTGTTTTTT
clone size: .; V gene: TRBV9; J gene: TRBJ2-7; D gene: TRBD2; CDR3 protein: CASRTGGLAFKDEQYF; CDR3 DNA: TGTGCCAGCAGGACGGGGGGACTAGCGTTCAAAGACGAGCAGTACTTC
clone size: .; V gene: TRBV12-3/TRBV12-4; J gene: TRBJ2-1; D gene: .; CDR3 protein: CASSFQQGWNEQFF; CDR3 DNA: TGTGCCAGCAGTTTCCAGCAGGGGTGGAATGAGCAGTTCTTC
clone size: .; V gene: TRBV24-1; J gene: TRBJ2-3; D gene: TRBD2; CDR3 protein: CATSDPRLAGGIDTQYF; CDR3 DNA: TGTGCCACCAGTGATCCCCGACTAGCGGGAGGGATAGATACGCAGTATTTT
clone size: few; V gene: TRBV19; J gene: TRBJ1-1; D gene: TRBD1; CDR3 protein: CASSNQGVEDTEAFF; CDR3 DNA: TGTGCCAGTAGTAACCAGGGGGTGGAGGACACTGAAGCTTTCTTT
clone size: .; V gene: TRBV2; J gene: TRBJ1-5; D gene: TRBD1; CDR3 protein: CASSEQGADQPQHF; CDR3 DNA: TGTGCCAGCAGTGAGCAGGGGGCGGATCAGCCCCAGCATTTT
clone size: .; V gene: TRBV7-8; J gene: TRBJ2-2; D gene: .; CDR3 protein: CASSLGVSGSVGTGELFF; CDR3 DNA: TGTGCCAGCAGCTTAGGGGTCTCGGGGTCCGTGGGGACCGGGGAGCTGTTTTTT
clone size: .; V gene: TRBV11-2; J gene: TRBJ2-7; D gene: .; CDR3 protein: CASSAHVEYEQYF; CDR3 DNA: TGTGCCAGCAGCGCTCATGTGGAATACGAGCAGTACTTC
clone size: .; V gene: TRBV5-1; J gene: TRBJ1-6; D gene: .; CDR3 protein: CASSLEVGNSPLHF; CDR3 DNA: TGCGCCAGCAGCTTGGAGGTCGGTAATTCACCCCTCCACTTT
clone size: .; V gene: TRBV6-5; J gene: TRBJ1-6; D gene: TRBD1; CDR3 protein: CASSYSGQIDSPLHF; CDR3 DNA: TGTGCCAGCAGTTACTCGGGACAGATCGACTCACCCCTCCACTTT
clone size: once; V gene: TRBV4-3; J gene: TRBJ2-3; D gene: .; CDR3 protein: CASSPRGSRTDTQYF; CDR3 DNA: TGCGCCAGCAGCCCTAGGGGATCGCGTACAGATACGCAGTATTTT
clone size: few; V gene: TRBV6-2/TRBV6-3; J gene: TRBJ2-3; D gene: .; CDR3 protein: CASIKREVTDTQYF; CDR3 DNA: TGTGCCAGCATAAAGAGGGAGGTCACAGATACGCAGTATTTT
clone size: few; V gene: TRBV19; J gene: TRBJ2-5; D gene: .; CDR3 protein: CASSMMGRGETQYF; CDR3 DNA: TGTGCCAGTAGTATGATGGGGCGGGGAGAGACCCAGTACTTC
clone size: .; V gene: TRBV10-3; J gene: TRBJ2-7; D gene: TRBD1; CDR3 protein: CASKGDRSTYEQYF; CDR3 DNA: TGTGCCAGCAAGGGGGACAGGTCGACCTACGAGCAGTACTTC
clone size: .; V gene: TRBV11-2; J gene: TRBJ1-6; D gene: .; CDR3 protein: CASSPDPTDSPLHF; CDR3 DNA: TGTGCCAGCAGTCCGGACCCTACGGATTCACCCCTCCACTTT
clone size: few; V gene: TRBV20-1; J gene: TRBJ1-5; D gene: .; CDR3 protein: CSANGLNQPQHF; CDR3 DNA: TGCAGTGCTAACGGTCTAAATCAGCCCCAGCATTTT
clone size: .; V gene: TRBV7-9; J gene: TRBJ2-1; D gene: .; CDR3 protein: CASSSPAGTAVGEQFF; CDR3 DNA: TGTGCCAGCAGCTCTCCAGCCGGGACCGCCGTTGGGGAGCAGTTCTTC
clone size: .; V gene: TRBV7-9; J gene: TRBJ1-2; D gene: .; CDR3 protein: CASSPPFMRGLNYGYTF; CDR3 DNA: TGTGCCAGCAGCCCCCCGTTTATGAGGGGGTTGAACTATGGCTACACCTTC
clone size: once; V gene: TRBV20-1; J gene: TRBJ1-4; D gene: .; CDR3 protein: CSAAGLYEKLFF; CDR3 DNA: TGCAGTGCCGCCGGACTGTATGAAAAACTGTTTTTT
clone size: .; V gene: TRBV10-1; J gene: TRBJ2-2; D gene: .; CDR3 protein: CASSEAGMGGELFF; CDR3 DNA: TGCGCCAGCAGTGAGGCGGGGATGGGCGGGGAGCTGTTTTTT
clone size: .; V gene: TRBV11-3; J gene: TRBJ1-1; D gene: .; CDR3 protein: CASSILFHGGTEAFF; CDR3 DNA: TGTGCCAGCAGCATTCTCTTTCACGGTGGCACTGAAGCTTTCTTT
clone size: .; V gene: TRBV6-1; J gene: TRBJ2-7; D gene: TRBD2; CDR3 protein: CASSSGTSGRYEQYF; CDR3 DNA: TGTGCCAGCAGCAGCGGGACTAGCGGGAGGTACGAGCAGTACTTC
clone size: .; V gene: TRBV2; J gene: TRBJ1-1; D gene: .; CDR3 protein: CASSVGGSPMGAFF; CDR3 DNA: TGTGCCAGCAGTGTTGGGGGTTCCCCCATGGGGGCTTTCTTT
clone size: .; V gene: TRBV20-1; J gene: TRBJ1-6; D gene: TRBD1; CDR3 protein: CSARGGVDRGRSLVFSPLHF; CDR3 DNA: TGCAGTGCTAGAGGGGGGGTCGACAGGGGGCGCAGTCTCGTATTTTCACCCCTCCACTTT
clone size: .; V gene: TRBV7-2; J gene: TRBJ2-5; D gene: .; CDR3 protein: CASSQTSKGRGETQYF; CDR3 DNA: TGTGCCAGCAGCCAAACCTCTAAGGGCCGGGGAGAGACCCAGTACTTC
clone size: .; V gene: TRBV5-1; J gene: TRBJ1-1; D gene: .; CDR3 protein: CASSSSFGVEAFF; CDR3 DNA: TGCGCCAGCAGCAGCTCCTTTGGGGTTGAAGCTTTCTTT
clone size: .; V gene: TRBV19; J gene: TRBJ1-1; D gene: .; CDR3 protein: CASSILQDTEAFF; CDR3 DNA: TGTGCCAGTAGTATTCTCCAGGACACTGAAGCTTTCTTT
clone size: .; V gene: TRBV18; J gene: TRBJ2-1; D gene: .; CDR3 protein: CASSPPVRTNEQFF; CDR3 DNA: TGTGCCAGCTCACCACCGGTAAGGACTAATGAGCAGTTCTTC